The following is a TCR beta chain sequence with its context. CDR3 length equals 14 residues. The germline V and J ends were trimmed by 2 bases and 6 bases, with 12 bases remaining between them. The germline V gene encodes CDR1 SEHNR and CDR2 FQNEAQ (reference sequence). This sample is part of a study of CD8+CD57+ T cells in acquired aplastic anemia. Genomic DNA constituted the template upon which TCR beta VDJ and CDR3 profiling was performed. TCRdb re-called the reads through MiXCR, storing one row per CDR3 protein. The table lists fewer than 200,000 distinct CDR3 sequences, under 75% of them singletons.

The receptor was derived from a human donor in good health. Sequencing was done on a sample of sorted CD4+, CD8+, or CD8+CD57+ T cells (not recorded which) from PBMCs. The chain recombines TRBV7-9 with TRBJ2-3; D is perhaps TRBD1 (5 bases). CDR3 DNA sequence: TGTGCCAGCAGCTTATTTTCAGGGTCGGATACGCAGTATTTT. As protein: CASSLFSGSDTQYF.